The source of this TCR beta chain is a study of tumour-infiltrating T cells in Burkitt lymphoma. Study-level information: This cohort included all epidemiological subtypes of Burkitt lymphoma. Overall and progression-free survival were predicted by productive clonality. Overall study results and limits: Public clonotypes, several, appeared across numerous Burkitt lymphoma patients.

CDR1 LGHNA and CDR2 YNFKEQ come from the germline V gene. Trimming stripped 3 bases from V and 4 bases from J, with 9 bases between. The CDR3 length is 13 residues. About this clone itself: The antigen is undetermined.

Sequenced by immunoSEQ multiplex PCR; TCRdb stores in-frame clones only, minus some. Of around 50,000 clones listed, around 32% were seen once; the top ten hold over 2.5%. The chain recombines TRBV4-2 with TRBJ1-2; D gene unclear. The sample consisted of tumor tissue. The sequence was obtained from a human donor with Burkitt lymphoma. The CDR3 loop reads CASSQVSSYGYTF. As DNA, the CDR3 is TGTGCCAGCAGCCAGGTTTCCTCCTATGGCTACACCTTC.